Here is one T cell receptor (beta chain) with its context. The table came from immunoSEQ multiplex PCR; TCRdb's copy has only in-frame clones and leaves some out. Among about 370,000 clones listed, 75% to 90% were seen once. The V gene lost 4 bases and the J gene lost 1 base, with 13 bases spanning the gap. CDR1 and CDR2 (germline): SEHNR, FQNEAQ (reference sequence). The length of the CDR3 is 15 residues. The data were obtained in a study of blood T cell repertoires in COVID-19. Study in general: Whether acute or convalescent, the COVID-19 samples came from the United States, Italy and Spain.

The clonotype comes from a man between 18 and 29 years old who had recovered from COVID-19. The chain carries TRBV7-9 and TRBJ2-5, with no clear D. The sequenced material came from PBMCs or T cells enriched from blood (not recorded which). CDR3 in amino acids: CASSSFSGIQETQYF. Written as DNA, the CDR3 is TGTGCCAGCAGCTCGTTTTCAGGAATCCAAGAGACCCAGTACTTC. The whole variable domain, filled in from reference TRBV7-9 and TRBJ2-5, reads DTGVSQNPRHKITKRGQNVTFRCDPISEHNRLYWYRQTLGQGPEFLTYFQNEAQLEKSRLLSDRFSAERPKGSFSTLEIQRTEQGDSAMYLCASSSFSGIQETQYFGPGTRLLVL.